Listed below are T cell receptor beta chains from one sample, sequenced in a study of chemoradiotherapy in HPV16-positive cancers. TCRdb keeps only in-frame clones here, not all; method: immunoSEQ multiplex PCR. The sample carries roughly 1,400 clones, roughly 80% recorded once. Sequenced material: tumor tissue, taken from a patient who underwent chemoradiotherapy. These receptors all come from a human donor with HPV-associated anogenital cancer. CDR3s include the opening cysteine and the closing phenylalanine or tryptophan. Each record gives: clone size, J gene, V gene, D gene, CDR3 DNA, CDR3 protein. The D gene is left open where the match is weak. Only part of the rows carry a size: once, few, many, or a class if the clone is expanded.

abundance: once
j_gene: TRBJ2-5
v_gene: TRBV11-2
d_gene: NA
CDR3nt: TGTGCCAGCAGCTTAGCCCAAATACAAGAGACCCAGTACTTC
CDR3aa: CASSLAQIQETQYF

abundance: NA
j_gene: TRBJ2-5
v_gene: TRBV5-8
d_gene: NA
CDR3nt: TGTGCCAGCAGCCCGGAGGTTCACCAAGAGACCCAGTACTTC
CDR3aa: CASSPEVHQETQYF

abundance: few
j_gene: TRBJ1-2
v_gene: TRBV7-2
d_gene: NA
CDR3nt: TGTGCCAGCAGCAAGACAGTAGACTATGGCTACACCTTC
CDR3aa: CASSKTVDYGYTF

abundance: NA
j_gene: TRBJ2-5
v_gene: TRBV11-2
d_gene: NA
CDR3nt: TGTGCCAGCAGCCCCGTTGGGGGAGAGACCCAGTACTTC
CDR3aa: CASSPVGGETQYF

abundance: NA
j_gene: TRBJ1-5
v_gene: TRBV10-3
d_gene: TRBD1
CDR3nt: TGTGCCATCGGCACAGGGGATAGCAATCAGCCCCAGCATTTT
CDR3aa: CAIGTGDSNQPQHF

abundance: few
j_gene: TRBJ1-4
v_gene: TRBV7-3
d_gene: NA
CDR3nt: TGTGCCAGCAGCTTAACCGCGGGGGTTGGAAAACTGTTTTTT
CDR3aa: CASSLTAGVGKLFF

abundance: NA
j_gene: TRBJ2-1
v_gene: TRBV6-5
d_gene: NA
CDR3nt: TGTGCCAGCAGTTTCACCGGGACACCGACGAATGAGCAGTTCTTC
CDR3aa: CASSFTGTPTNEQFF

abundance: NA
j_gene: TRBJ1-1
v_gene: TRBV7-9
d_gene: NA
CDR3nt: TGTGCCAGCAGCTTGGAGGGATCGGCTGAAGCTTTCTTT
CDR3aa: CASSLEGSAEAFF

abundance: NA
j_gene: TRBJ1-1
v_gene: TRBV4-3
d_gene: TRBD1
CDR3nt: TGCGCCAGCAGCCCATTGACAGGGATGAACACTGAAGCTTTCTTT
CDR3aa: CASSPLTGMNTEAFF

abundance: NA
j_gene: TRBJ1-5
v_gene: TRBV10-2
d_gene: NA
CDR3nt: TGCGCCAGCAGCGGCTCCCTGGGGCTGGATAATCAGCCCCAGCATTTT
CDR3aa: CASSGSLGLDNQPQHF

abundance: NA
j_gene: TRBJ1-3
v_gene: TRBV5-1
d_gene: NA
CDR3nt: TGCGCCAGCAGCGCCGGATATGAGGGTTCTGGAAACACCATATATTTT
CDR3aa: CASSAGYEGSGNTIYF

abundance: NA
j_gene: TRBJ2-2
v_gene: TRBV2
d_gene: NA
CDR3nt: TGTGCCAGCTTAGATTCAGGGGGGGCCGGGGAGCTGTTTTTT
CDR3aa: CASLDSGGAGELFF

abundance: NA
j_gene: TRBJ1-1
v_gene: TRBV19
d_gene: NA
CDR3nt: TGTGCCAGTAGTAGGCGGTTGAACACTGAAGCTTTCTTT
CDR3aa: CASSRRLNTEAFF

abundance: NA
j_gene: TRBJ2-1
v_gene: TRBV6-4
d_gene: TRBD1
CDR3nt: TGTGCCAGCAGTGACTCCGGACAGGGGGCCTACAATGAGCAGTTCTTC
CDR3aa: CASSDSGQGAYNEQFF

abundance: NA
j_gene: TRBJ1-6
v_gene: TRBV7-8
d_gene: NA
CDR3nt: TGTGCCAGCAGCTTAATAGGGATAAATTCACCCCTCCACTTT
CDR3aa: CASSLIGINSPLHF

abundance: once
j_gene: TRBJ1-2
v_gene: TRBV7-2
d_gene: NA
CDR3nt: TGTGCCAGCAGCTTAGTTGTCACAGGGAACTATGGCTACACCTTC
CDR3aa: CASSLVVTGNYGYTF

abundance: NA
j_gene: TRBJ1-2
v_gene: TRBV4-2
d_gene: NA
CDR3nt: TGTGCCAGCAGCCAAGCTCTCTTTGTAGCCGGCTACACCTTC
CDR3aa: CASSQALFVAGYTF

abundance: NA
j_gene: TRBJ2-2
v_gene: TRBV19
d_gene: NA
CDR3nt: TGTGCCAGTAGTATAAGGTCCAGGTCGAACACCGGGGAGCTGTTTTTT
CDR3aa: CASSIRSRSNTGELFF

abundance: NA
j_gene: TRBJ1-2
v_gene: TRBV5-1
d_gene: NA
CDR3nt: TGCGCCAGCAGCTTGTCCGGGACCGCCTATGGCTACACCTTC
CDR3aa: CASSLSGTAYGYTF

abundance: NA
j_gene: TRBJ2-5
v_gene: TRBV6-5
d_gene: TRBD2
CDR3nt: TGTGCCAGCTTGGTTCGGCTAGCGGGGGAAGAGACCCAGTACTTC
CDR3aa: CASLVRLAGEETQYF

abundance: NA
j_gene: TRBJ2-7
v_gene: TRBV7-2
d_gene: TRBD2
CDR3nt: TGTGCCAGCAGCTTAGTAGAGGGACTAGCTTACGAGCAGTACTTC
CDR3aa: CASSLVEGLAYEQYF

abundance: large
j_gene: TRBJ2-1
v_gene: TRBV7-6
d_gene: TRBD2
CDR3nt: TGTGCCAGCAGCCCAGGGACTAGCGGAGGTCACAATGAGCAGTTCTTC
CDR3aa: CASSPGTSGGHNEQFF

abundance: NA
j_gene: TRBJ2-1
v_gene: TRBV30
d_gene: NA
CDR3nt: TGTGCCTGGAGCCTTAGTCTGGAGGGTGAGCAGTTCTTC
CDR3aa: CAWSLSLEGEQFF

abundance: few
j_gene: TRBJ2-5
v_gene: TRBV27
d_gene: NA
CDR3nt: TGTGCCAGCAGTTTAGTTTCCCAAGGGACCCAGTACTTC
CDR3aa: CASSLVSQGTQYF

abundance: NA
j_gene: TRBJ1-4
v_gene: TRBV6-1
d_gene: NA
CDR3nt: TGTGCCACCTCCAGGGCAGATGTTAATGAAAAACTGTTTTTT
CDR3aa: CATSRADVNEKLFF

abundance: NA
j_gene: TRBJ1-1
v_gene: TRBV30
d_gene: TRBD1
CDR3nt: TGTGCCTGGAGTGGAGGGGGCGACTCGTCAGCTTTCTTT
CDR3aa: CAWSGGGDSSAFF

abundance: NA
j_gene: TRBJ1-2
v_gene: TRBV28
d_gene: TRBD1
CDR3nt: TGTGCCAGCAGTACCGGTACAGGGGGGGCCTATGGCTACACCTTC
CDR3aa: CASSTGTGGAYGYTF

abundance: NA
j_gene: TRBJ1-1
v_gene: TRBV6-5
d_gene: NA
CDR3nt: TGTGCCAGCAGCCCCCCTCAGGGGACTGAAGCTTTCTTT
CDR3aa: CASSPPQGTEAFF

abundance: NA
j_gene: TRBJ2-5
v_gene: TRBV4-3
d_gene: TRBD2
CDR3nt: TGCGCCAGCAGCCAAGGGACTAGCGGGACCCAAGAGACCCAGTACTTC
CDR3aa: CASSQGTSGTQETQYF

abundance: NA
j_gene: TRBJ2-1
v_gene: TRBV6-5
d_gene: TRBD2
CDR3nt: TGTGCCAGCAAAAACGGTGGGGGGGGTTACAATGAGCAGTTCTTC
CDR3aa: CASKNGGGGYNEQFF

abundance: NA
j_gene: TRBJ2-1
v_gene: TRBV29-1
d_gene: TRBD1
CDR3nt: TGCAGCGCCCTGACAGGGAGCTCCTACAATGAGCAGTTCTTC
CDR3aa: CSALTGSSYNEQFF

abundance: NA
j_gene: TRBJ1-2
v_gene: TRBV7-8
d_gene: TRBD1
CDR3nt: TGTGCCAGCAGCGTCCAAATCGTCTCAGGGGGCCCAGGAGGCTACACCTTC
CDR3aa: CASSVQIVSGGPGGYTF

abundance: few
j_gene: TRBJ1-1
v_gene: TRBV18
d_gene: TRBD1
CDR3nt: TGTGCCAGCTCACCACGAGACAGGGCCGCGGGCACTGAAGCTTTCTTT
CDR3aa: CASSPRDRAAGTEAFF

abundance: few
j_gene: TRBJ2-5
v_gene: TRBV6-5
d_gene: NA
CDR3nt: TGTGCCAGCAGTTACTCGGAGACCCAGTACTTC
CDR3aa: CASSYSETQYF

abundance: NA
j_gene: TRBJ2-5
v_gene: TRBV2
d_gene: NA
CDR3nt: TGTGCCGATGCCTACGCTCAAGAGACCCAGTACTTC
CDR3aa: CADAYAQETQYF

abundance: NA
j_gene: TRBJ2-1
v_gene: TRBV5-8
d_gene: TRBD1
CDR3nt: TGTGCCAGCAGCGTTTTTACCGGGACAGGGTCGAATGAGCAGTTCTTC
CDR3aa: CASSVFTGTGSNEQFF

abundance: NA
j_gene: TRBJ2-1
v_gene: TRBV10-2
d_gene: TRBD1
CDR3nt: TGCGCCAGCCAGGGACAGGGCCTTTACAATGAGCAGTTCTTC
CDR3aa: CASQGQGLYNEQFF

abundance: NA
j_gene: TRBJ2-5
v_gene: TRBV7-3
d_gene: TRBD2
CDR3nt: TGTGCCAGCAGTCAAGGGGTAGCGGGGGGAAACCCTCATGAGACCCAGTACTTC
CDR3aa: CASSQGVAGGNPHETQYF

abundance: NA
j_gene: TRBJ1-1
v_gene: TRBV6-4
d_gene: NA
CDR3nt: TGTGCCAGCAGTGACTCGGAGGGCACTGAAGCTTTCTTT
CDR3aa: CASSDSEGTEAFF

abundance: NA
j_gene: TRBJ2-2
v_gene: TRBV6-4
d_gene: TRBD1
CDR3nt: TGTGCCAGCAGTGGGACAGGGGACACCGGGGAGCTGTTTTTT
CDR3aa: CASSGTGDTGELFF

abundance: NA
j_gene: TRBJ1-1
v_gene: TRBV5-1
d_gene: NA
CDR3nt: TGCGCCAGCAGAATGGGTGGCGAGGTGGGTGCTTTCTTT
CDR3aa: CASRMGGEVGAFF

abundance: NA
j_gene: TRBJ2-7
v_gene: TRBV30
d_gene: NA
CDR3nt: TGTGCCTGGATTAGGGGGAACGAGCAGTACTTC
CDR3aa: CAWIRGNEQYF

abundance: NA
j_gene: TRBJ2-6
v_gene: TRBV9
d_gene: NA
CDR3nt: TGTGCCAGCAGCTTTAGCGGGGCCAACGTCCTGACTTTC
CDR3aa: CASSFSGANVLTF

abundance: NA
j_gene: TRBJ2-2
v_gene: TRBV2
d_gene: TRBD1
CDR3nt: TGTGCCAGCAGTGAAGGGGGACAGGGCAGGATCACCGGGGAGCTGTTTTTT
CDR3aa: CASSEGGQGRITGELFF

abundance: NA
j_gene: TRBJ1-4
v_gene: TRBV30
d_gene: NA
CDR3nt: TGTGCCTGGACCACAGGCTCTCCATCAAAACTGTTTTTT
CDR3aa: CAWTTGSPSKLFF